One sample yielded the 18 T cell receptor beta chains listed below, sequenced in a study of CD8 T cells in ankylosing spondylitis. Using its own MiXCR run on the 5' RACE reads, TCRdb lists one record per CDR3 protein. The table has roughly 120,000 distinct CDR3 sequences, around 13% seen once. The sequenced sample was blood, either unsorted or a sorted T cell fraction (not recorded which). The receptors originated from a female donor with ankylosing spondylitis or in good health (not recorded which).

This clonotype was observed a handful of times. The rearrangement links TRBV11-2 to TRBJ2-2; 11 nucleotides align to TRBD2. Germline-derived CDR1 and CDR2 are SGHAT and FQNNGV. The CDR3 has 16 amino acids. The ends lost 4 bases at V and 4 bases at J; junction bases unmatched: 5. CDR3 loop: CASSSPGLAATGELFF. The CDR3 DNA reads TGTGCCAGCAGCTCACCGGGACTAGCGGCCACCGGGGAGCTGTTTTTT.

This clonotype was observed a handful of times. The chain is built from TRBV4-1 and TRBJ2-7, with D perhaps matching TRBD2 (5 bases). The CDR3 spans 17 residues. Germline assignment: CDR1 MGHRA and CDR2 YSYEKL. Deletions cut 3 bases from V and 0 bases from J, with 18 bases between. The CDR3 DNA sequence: TGCGCCAGCAGCCACCACCCGAGCGGAGCCTACTCCTACGAGCAGTACTTC. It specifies CASSHHPSGAYSYEQYF.

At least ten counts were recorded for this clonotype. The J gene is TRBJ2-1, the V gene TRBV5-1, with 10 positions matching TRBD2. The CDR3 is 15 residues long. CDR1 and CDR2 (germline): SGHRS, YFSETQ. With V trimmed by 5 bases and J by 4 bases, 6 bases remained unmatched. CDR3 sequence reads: CASSERGGIYNEQFF. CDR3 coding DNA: TGCGCCAGCAGTGAGCGGGGGGGGATATACAATGAGCAGTTCTTC.

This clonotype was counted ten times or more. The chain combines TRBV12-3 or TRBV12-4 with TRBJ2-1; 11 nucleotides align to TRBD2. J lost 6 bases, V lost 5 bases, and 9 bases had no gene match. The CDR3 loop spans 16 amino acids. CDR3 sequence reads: CASSILSGGAGNEQFF. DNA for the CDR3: TGTGCCAGCAGTATCCTTAGCGGGGGGGCCGGCAATGAGCAGTTCTTC.

The CDR3 loop is CSAVPFAGVGGDTQYF. The CDR3 DNA follows: TGCAGTGCCGTGCCTTTTGCGGGAGTAGGTGGAGATACGCAGTATTTT. This rearrangement joins TRBV20-1 to TRBJ2-3; 7 bases map to TRBD2. Per germline, CDR1 DFQATT and CDR2 SNEGSKA (reference sequence). Trimming at V came to 6 bases and at J to 5 bases, leaving 17 bases not matched to a gene. The CDR3 contains 16 residues.

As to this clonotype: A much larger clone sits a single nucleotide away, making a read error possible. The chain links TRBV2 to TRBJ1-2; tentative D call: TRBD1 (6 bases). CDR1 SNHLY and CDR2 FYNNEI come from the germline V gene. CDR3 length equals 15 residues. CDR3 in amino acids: CASSEAGTGFYSYTF. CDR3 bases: TGTGCCAGCAGTGAAGCGGGAACAGGGTTCTATAGCTACACCTTC.

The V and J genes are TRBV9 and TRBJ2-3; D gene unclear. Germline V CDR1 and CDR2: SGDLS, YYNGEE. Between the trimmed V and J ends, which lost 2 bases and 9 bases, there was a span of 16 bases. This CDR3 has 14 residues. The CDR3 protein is CASSVSDNRLTQYF. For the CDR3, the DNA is TGTGCCAGCAGCGTTTCGGATAACAGATTAACGCAGTATTTT.

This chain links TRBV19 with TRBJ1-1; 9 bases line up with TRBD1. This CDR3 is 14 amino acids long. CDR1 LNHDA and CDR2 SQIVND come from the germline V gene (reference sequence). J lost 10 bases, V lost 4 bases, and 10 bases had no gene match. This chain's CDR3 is CASSTPGQGFRAFF. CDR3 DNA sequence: TGTGCCAGTAGTACCCCCGGACAGGGGTTTAGAGCTTTCTTT. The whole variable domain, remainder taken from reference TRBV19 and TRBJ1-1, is DGGITQSPKYLFRKEGQNVTLSCEQNLNHDAMYWYRQDPGQGLRLIYYSQIVNDFQKGDIAEGYSVSREKKESFPLTVTSAQKNPTAFYLCASSTPGQGFRAFFGQGTRLTVV.

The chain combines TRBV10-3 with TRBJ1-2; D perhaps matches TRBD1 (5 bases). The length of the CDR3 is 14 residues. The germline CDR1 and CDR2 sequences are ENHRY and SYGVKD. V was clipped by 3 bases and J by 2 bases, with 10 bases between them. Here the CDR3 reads CAISDGGFNYGYTF. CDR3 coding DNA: TGTGCCATCAGTGATGGGGGGTTCAACTATGGCTACACCTTC.

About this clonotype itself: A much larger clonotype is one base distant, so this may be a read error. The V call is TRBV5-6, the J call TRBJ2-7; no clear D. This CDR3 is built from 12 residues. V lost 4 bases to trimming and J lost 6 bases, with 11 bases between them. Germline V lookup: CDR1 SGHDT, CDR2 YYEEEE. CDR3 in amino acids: CASSPWWSEQYF. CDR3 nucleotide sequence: TGTGCCAGCAGCCCGTGGTGGAGCGAGCAGTACTTC. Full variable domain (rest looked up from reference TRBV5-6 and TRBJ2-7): DAGVTQSPTHLIKTRGQQVTLRCSPKSGHDTVSWYQQALGQGPQFIFQYYEEEERQRGNFPDRFSGHQFPNYSSELNVNALLLGDSALYLCASSPWWSEQYFGPGTRLTVT.

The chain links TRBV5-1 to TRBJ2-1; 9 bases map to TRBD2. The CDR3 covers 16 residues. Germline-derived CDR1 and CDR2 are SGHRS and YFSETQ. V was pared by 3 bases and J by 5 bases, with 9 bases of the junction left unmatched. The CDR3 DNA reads TGCGCCAGCAGCTCGTTAGCGGGGGCTGGGCACAATGAGCAGTTCTTC. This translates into CASSSLAGAGHNEQFF.

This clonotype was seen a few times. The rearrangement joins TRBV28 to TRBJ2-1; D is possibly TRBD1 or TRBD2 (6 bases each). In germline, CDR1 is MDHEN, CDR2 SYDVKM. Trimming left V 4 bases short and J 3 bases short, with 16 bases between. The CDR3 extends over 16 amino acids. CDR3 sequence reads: CASSSRLGGIYNEQFF. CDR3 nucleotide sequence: TGTGCCAGCAGTTCGCGACTAGGGGGGATCTACAATGAGCAGTTCTTC.

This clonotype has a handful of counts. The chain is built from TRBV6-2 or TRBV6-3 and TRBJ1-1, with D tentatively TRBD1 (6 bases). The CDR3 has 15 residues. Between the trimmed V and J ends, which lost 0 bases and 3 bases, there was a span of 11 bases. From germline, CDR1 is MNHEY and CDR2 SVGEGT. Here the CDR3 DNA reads TGTGCCAGCAGTTACTCCAGGGGTCGTGACACTGAAGCTTTCTTT. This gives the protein CASSYSRGRDTEAFF.

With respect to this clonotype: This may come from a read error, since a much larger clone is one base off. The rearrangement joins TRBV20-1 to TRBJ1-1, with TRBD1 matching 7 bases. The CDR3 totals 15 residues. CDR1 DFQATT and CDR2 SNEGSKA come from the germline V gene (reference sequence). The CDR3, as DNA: TGCTGTGCTAGGAGGACAGGCCCCATGAACACTGAAGCTTTCTTT. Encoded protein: CCARRTGPMNTEAFF.

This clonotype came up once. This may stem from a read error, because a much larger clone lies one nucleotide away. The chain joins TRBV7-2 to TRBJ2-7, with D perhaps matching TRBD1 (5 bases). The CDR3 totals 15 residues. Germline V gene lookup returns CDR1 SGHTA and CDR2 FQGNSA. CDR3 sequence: CAGSLPFQGRHEQYF. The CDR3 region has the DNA TGTGCCGGCAGCTTACCTTTCCAGGGAAGGCACGAGCAGTACTTC.

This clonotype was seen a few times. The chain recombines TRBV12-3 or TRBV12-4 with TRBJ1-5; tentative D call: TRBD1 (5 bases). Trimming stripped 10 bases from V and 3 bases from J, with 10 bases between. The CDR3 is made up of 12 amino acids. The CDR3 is CATGGTNQPQHF. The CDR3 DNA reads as TGTGCCACCGGGGGGACCAATCAGCCCCAGCATTTT.

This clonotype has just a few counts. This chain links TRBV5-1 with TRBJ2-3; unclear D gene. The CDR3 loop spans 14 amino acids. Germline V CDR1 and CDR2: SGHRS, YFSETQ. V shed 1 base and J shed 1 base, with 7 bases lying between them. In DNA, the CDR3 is TGCGCCAGCAGCTTGCGGCCTGGCACAGATACGCAGTATTTT. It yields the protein CASSLRPGTDTQYF. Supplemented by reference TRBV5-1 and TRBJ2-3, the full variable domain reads KAGVTQTPRYLIKTRGQQVTLSCSPISGHRSVSWYQQTPGQGLQFLFEYFSETQRNKGNFPGRFSGRQFSNSRSEMNVSTLELGDSALYLCASSLRPGTDTQYFGPGTRLTVL.

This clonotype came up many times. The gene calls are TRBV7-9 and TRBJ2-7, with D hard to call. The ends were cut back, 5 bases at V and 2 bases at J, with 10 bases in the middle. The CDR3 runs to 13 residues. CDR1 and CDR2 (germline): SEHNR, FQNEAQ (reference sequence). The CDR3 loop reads CASSADAAYEQYF. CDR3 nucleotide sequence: TGTGCCAGCAGCGCCGACGCTGCCTACGAGCAGTACTTC.